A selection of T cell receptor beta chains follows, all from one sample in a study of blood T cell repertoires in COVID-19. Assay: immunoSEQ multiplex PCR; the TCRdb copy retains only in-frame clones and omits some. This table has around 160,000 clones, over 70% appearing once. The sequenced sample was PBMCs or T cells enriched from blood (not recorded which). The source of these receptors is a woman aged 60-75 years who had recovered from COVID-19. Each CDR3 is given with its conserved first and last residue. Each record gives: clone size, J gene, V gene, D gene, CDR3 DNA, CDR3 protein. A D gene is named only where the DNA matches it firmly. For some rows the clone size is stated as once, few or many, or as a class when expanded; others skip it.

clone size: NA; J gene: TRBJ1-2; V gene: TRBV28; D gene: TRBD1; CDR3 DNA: TGTGCCAGCACGTCCACCGGGACAGGGGTTTATGGCTACACCTTC; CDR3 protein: CASTSTGTGVYGYTF
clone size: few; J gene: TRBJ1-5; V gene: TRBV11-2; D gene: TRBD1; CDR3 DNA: TGTGCCAGCAGCTCCGGGACAGGATCCTGGGCCCAGCATTTT; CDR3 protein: CASSSGTGSWAQHF
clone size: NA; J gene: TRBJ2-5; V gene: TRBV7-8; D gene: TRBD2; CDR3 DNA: TGTGCCAGCAGCCCGTATACCGGGGGGGCAGAGACCCAGTACTTC; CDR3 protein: CASSPYTGGAETQYF
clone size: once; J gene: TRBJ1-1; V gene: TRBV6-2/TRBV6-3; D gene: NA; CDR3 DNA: TGTGCCAGCAGTTACCTTCCAGGGATCCGTGGTGAAGCTTTCTTT; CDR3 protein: CASSYLPGIRGEAFF
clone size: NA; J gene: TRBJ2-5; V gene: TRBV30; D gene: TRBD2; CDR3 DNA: TGTGCCTGCAGCGGGAGTGAGACCCAGTACTTC; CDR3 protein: CACSGSETQYF
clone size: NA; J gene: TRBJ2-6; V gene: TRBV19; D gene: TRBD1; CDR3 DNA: TGTGCCAGTGGGGCAGGGGGCCCAGGGGCCAACGTCCTGACTTTC; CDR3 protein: CASGAGGPGANVLTF
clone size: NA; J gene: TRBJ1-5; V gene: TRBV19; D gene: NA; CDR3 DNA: TGTGCCAGTAGTGCTGGGAGTAGCAATCAGCCCCAGCATTTT; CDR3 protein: CASSAGSSNQPQHF
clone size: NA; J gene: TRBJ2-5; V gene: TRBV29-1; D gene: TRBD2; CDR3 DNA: TGCAGCGTTGAAGGGGGGACGGGGGGAACTTCGACCCAGTACTTC; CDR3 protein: CSVEGGTGGTSTQYF
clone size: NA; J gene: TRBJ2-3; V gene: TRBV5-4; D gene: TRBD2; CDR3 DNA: TGTGCCAGCAGCTCAGGACTAGCAAATACGCAGTATTTT; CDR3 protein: CASSSGLANTQYF
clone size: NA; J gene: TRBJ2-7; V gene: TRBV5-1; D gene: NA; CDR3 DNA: TGCGCCAGCAGCTTGGTTAGCCCATTCGACGAGCAGTACTTC; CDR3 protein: CASSLVSPFDEQYF
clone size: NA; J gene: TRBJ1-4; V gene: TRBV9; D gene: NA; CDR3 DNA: TGTGCCAGCAGCGCGACAGTTAATGGGGAAAAACTGTTTTTT; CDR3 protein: CASSATVNGEKLFF
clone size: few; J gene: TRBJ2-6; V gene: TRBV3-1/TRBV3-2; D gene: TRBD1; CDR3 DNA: TGTGCCAGCAGCCAAGTCTGGACAGGGACGGGCACTGGGGCCAACGTCCTGACTTTC; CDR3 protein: CASSQVWTGTGTGANVLTF
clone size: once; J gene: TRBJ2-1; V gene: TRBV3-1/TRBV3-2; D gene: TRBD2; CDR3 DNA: TGTGCCAGCAGCCATGGGACTAGCGGACCTAGCTCCTACAATGAGCAGTTCTTC; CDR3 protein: CASSHGTSGPSSYNEQFF
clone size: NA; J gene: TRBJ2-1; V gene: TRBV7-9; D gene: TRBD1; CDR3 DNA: TGTGCCAGCAGCACCAGCAGGGGGCACAATGAGCAGTTCTTC; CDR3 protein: CASSTSRGHNEQFF
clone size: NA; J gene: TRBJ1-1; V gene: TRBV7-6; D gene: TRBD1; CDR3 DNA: TGTGCCAGCAGCGAACCGGGACAGGGGCTACATGAAGCTTTCTTT; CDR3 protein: CASSEPGQGLHEAFF
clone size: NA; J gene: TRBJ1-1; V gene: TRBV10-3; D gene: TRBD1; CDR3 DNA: TGTGCCATCAGTGATCTAAAGGGACAGGGGCCCACTGAAGCTTTCTTT; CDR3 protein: CAISDLKGQGPTEAFF
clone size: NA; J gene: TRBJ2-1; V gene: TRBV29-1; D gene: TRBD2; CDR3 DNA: TGCAGCGTTGGCTTTGGGACTAGCCTGATTAATGAGCAGTTCTTC; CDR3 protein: CSVGFGTSLINEQFF
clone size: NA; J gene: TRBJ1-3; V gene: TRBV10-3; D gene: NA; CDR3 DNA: TGTGCCATCAGTGAGTCGGAGGGGACTGGAAACACCATATATTTT; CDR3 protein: CAISESEGTGNTIYF
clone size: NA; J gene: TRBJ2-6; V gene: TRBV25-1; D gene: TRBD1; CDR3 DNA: TGTGCCAGCAGTGGACAGGGGGCTGATGGGGCCAACGTCCTGACTTTC; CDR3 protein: CASSGQGADGANVLTF
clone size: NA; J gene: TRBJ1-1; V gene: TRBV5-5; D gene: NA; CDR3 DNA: TGTGCCAGCAGCTTGGGCCGGGGGAACATGAACACTGAAGCTTTCTTT; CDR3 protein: CASSLGRGNMNTEAFF
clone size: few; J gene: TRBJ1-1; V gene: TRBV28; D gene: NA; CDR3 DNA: TGTGCCAGCTCAAACCCCGGACTCATGAACACTGAAGCTTTCTTT; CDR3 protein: CASSNPGLMNTEAFF
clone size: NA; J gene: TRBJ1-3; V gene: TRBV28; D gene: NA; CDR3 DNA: TGTGCCAGCAGTTTTACACAGACCAGAAACACCATATATTTT; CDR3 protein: CASSFTQTRNTIYF
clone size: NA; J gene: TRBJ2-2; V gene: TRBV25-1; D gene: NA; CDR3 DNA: TGTGCCAGCAGTTACGGCGGAGCCACCGGGGAGCTGTTTTTT; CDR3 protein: CASSYGGATGELFF
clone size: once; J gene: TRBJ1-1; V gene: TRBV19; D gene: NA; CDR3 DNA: TGTGCCAGTAGTATCAGCGGGGGCAGCACTGAAGCTTTCTTT; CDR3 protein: CASSISGGSTEAFF
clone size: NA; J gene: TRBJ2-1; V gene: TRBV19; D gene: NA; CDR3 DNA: TGTGCCAGTAGTATCGGTCTCTTCAAACACAATGAGCAGTTCTTC; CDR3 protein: CASSIGLFKHNEQFF
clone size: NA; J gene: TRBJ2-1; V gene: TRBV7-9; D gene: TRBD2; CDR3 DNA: TGTGCCGAACGAGGACTAGCGGGATATGAGCAGTTCTTC; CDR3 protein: CAERGLAGYEQFF
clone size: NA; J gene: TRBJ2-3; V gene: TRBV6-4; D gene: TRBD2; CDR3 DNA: TGTGCCAGCAGTGATACGGGAGGGCCAACAGATACGCAGTATTTT; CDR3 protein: CASSDTGGPTDTQYF
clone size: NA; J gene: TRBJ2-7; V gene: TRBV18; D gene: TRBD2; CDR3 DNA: TGTGCCAGCTCATCCGGACTAGCGGGGCATGAAGAGCAGTACTTC; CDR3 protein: CASSSGLAGHEEQYF
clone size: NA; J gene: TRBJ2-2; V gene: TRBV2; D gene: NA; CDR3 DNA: TGTGCCAGCAGTGTATTCGGGGAGCTGTTTTTT; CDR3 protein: CASSVFGELFF
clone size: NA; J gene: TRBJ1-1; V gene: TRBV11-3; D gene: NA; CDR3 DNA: TGTGCCAGCAGCGTACAGGGATACACTGAAGCTTTCTTT; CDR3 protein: CASSVQGYTEAFF
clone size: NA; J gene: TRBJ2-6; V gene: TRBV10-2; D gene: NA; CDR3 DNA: TGCGCCAGCAGTGACAGGGGAAGGGCTGGGGCCAACGTCCTGACTTTC; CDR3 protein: CASSDRGRAGANVLTF
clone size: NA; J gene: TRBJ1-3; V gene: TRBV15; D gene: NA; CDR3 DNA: TGTGCCACCAGCAGACGCCCCGCGCTCCACTCTGGAAACACCATATATTTT; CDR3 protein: CATSRRPALHSGNTIYF
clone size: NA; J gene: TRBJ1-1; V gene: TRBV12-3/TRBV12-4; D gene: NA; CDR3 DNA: TGTGCCAGCAGTTCCCAATTGAACACTGAAGCTTTCTTT; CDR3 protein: CASSSQLNTEAFF
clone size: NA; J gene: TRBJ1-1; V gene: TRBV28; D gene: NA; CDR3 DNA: TGTGCCAGCAGTCCGCCGGGGGAAATGAACACTGAAGCTTTCTTT; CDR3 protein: CASSPPGEMNTEAFF
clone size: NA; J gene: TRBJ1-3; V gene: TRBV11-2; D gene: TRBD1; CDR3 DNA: TGTGCCAGCAGACTCCCAGGGGGACCCTCTGGAAACACCATATATTTT; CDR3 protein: CASRLPGGPSGNTIYF
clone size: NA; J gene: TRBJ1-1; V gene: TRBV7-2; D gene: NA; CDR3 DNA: TGTGCCAGCAGCTCGACACTTTCCAACACTGAAGCTTTCTTT; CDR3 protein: CASSSTLSNTEAFF
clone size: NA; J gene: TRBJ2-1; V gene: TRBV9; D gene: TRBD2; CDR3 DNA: TGTGCCAGCAGCGTACATCACAGCGGGGGCTACAATGAGCAGTTCTTC; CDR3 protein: CASSVHHSGGYNEQFF
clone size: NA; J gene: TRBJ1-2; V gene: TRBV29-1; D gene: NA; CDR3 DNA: TGCAGCGCGATTGGACAAGGCACCTATGGCTACACCTTC; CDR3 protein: CSAIGQGTYGYTF
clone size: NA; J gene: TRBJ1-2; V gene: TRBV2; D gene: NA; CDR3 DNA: TGTGCCAGCAGGAGCAACTATGGCTACACCTTC; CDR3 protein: CASRSNYGYTF
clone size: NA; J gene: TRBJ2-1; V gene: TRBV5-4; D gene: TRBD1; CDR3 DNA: TGTGCCAGCAGCCCGACAGGGGGAGGCGATGAGCAGTTCTTC; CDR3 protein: CASSPTGGGDEQFF
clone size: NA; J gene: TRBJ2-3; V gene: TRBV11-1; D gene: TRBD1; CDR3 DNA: TGTGCCAGCAGCTTTAGAGGGGGCACCACAGATACGCAGTATTTT; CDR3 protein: CASSFRGGTTDTQYF
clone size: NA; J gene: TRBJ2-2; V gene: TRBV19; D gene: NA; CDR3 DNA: TGTGCCTGTACCCAGGTGAACACCGGGGAGCTGTTTTTT; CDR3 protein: CACTQVNTGELFF
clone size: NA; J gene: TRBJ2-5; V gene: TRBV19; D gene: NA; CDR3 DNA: TGTGCCAGTAGTAGGGGGCTAGCCGCAGAGACCCAGTACTTC; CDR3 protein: CASSRGLAAETQYF
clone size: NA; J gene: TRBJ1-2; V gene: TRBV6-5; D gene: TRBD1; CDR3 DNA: TGTGCCAGCAGTTCTGGGACAGATGGCTACACCTTC; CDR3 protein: CASSSGTDGYTF
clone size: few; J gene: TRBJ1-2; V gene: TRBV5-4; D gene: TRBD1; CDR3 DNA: TGTGCCAGCAGCCCCGGAACAGGGGTTGACCGGTATGGCTACACCTTC; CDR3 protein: CASSPGTGVDRYGYTF
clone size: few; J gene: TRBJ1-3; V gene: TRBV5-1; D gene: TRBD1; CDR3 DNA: TGCGCCAGCAGCTTGGACAGGGGAGGAAACACCATATATTTT; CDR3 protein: CASSLDRGGNTIYF
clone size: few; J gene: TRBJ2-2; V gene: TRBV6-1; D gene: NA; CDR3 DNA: TGTGCCAGCAGTGAAAACAGGGATGCCGGGGAGCTGTTTTTT; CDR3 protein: CASSENRDAGELFF
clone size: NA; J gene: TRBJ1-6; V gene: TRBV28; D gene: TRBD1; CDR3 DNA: TGTGCCACCTGGGACAGTAATTCACCCCTCCACTTT; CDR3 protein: CATWDSNSPLHF
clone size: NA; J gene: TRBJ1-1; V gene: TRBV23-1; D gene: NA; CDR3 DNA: TGCGCCAGCAGTCAATCGCACAGGGACCTTTCCGCTTTCTTT; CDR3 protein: CASSQSHRDLSAFF
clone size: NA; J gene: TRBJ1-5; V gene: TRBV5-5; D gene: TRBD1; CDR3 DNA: TGTGCCAGCAGCCCGGGGACAGGGATCTACCCCCAGCATTTT; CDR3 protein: CASSPGTGIYPQHF
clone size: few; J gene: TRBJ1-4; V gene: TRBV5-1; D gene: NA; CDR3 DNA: TGCGCCAGCAGCCTCGCCGGTGAGAAACTGTTTTTT; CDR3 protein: CASSLAGEKLFF
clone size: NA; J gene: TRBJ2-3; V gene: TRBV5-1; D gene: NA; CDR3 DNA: TGCGCCAGCGCGACTGAGCGGGATACGCAGTATTTT; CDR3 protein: CASATERDTQYF
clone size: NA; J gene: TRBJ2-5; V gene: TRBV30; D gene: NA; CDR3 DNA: TGTGCCTGGAACCTTATCCAGGGTGGGGAGACCCAGTACTTC; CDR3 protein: CAWNLIQGGETQYF
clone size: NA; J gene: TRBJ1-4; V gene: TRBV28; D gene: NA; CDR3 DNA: TGTGCCAGCAGTTCAGGATCGACTAATGAAAAACTGTTTTTT; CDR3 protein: CASSSGSTNEKLFF
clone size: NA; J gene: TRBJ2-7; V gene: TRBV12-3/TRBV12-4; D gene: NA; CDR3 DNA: TGTGCCAGCAGTTTAGAGGGGACCTACGAGCAGTACTTC; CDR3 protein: CASSLEGTYEQYF
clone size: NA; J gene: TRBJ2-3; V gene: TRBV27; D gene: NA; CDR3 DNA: TGTGCCAGCAGTTTACAGGGTCCAGATACGCAGTATTTT; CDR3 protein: CASSLQGPDTQYF
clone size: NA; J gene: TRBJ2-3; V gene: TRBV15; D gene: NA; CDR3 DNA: TGTGCCACCAGCAAGGGGAGCACAGATACGCAGTATTTT; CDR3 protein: CATSKGSTDTQYF